The 15 T cell receptor beta chains below were found in one sample sequenced in a study of vaccination effects on CD4 cells after COVID-19. Prior to sequencing, the ViraFEST assay stimulated PBMC with viral peptide pools, which expanded the antigen-specific CD4+ T cells. CD4+ T cells were isolated after roughly nine days of culture. None of the vaccinated had previously contracted SARS-CoV-2, and their nucleocapsid antibodies tested negative. Method: immunoSEQ multiplex PCR; TCRdb's copy keeps in-frame clones and lacks some. The data contain approximately 50,000 clones, 60% to 80% of them singletons. Which antigens these TCRs recognize remains unknown. Material: CD4+ T cells from PBMCs cultured with HCoV-OC43 spike peptides, obtained before COVID-19 vaccination. Sample subset: HCoV-OC43 spike overlapping peptide pool stimulation. The receptors originated from a human donor who received a COVID-19 vaccine.

On this clone itself: Its ends do not fully match the called genes, so a read error is possible. The J gene is TRBJ2-3, the V gene TRBV9; D might be TRBD1 (5 bases). The CDR3 loop spans 13 amino acids. CDR1 and CDR2 (germline): SGDLS, YYNGEE. CDR3 sequence: CASSPQQNRLPSF. The DNA of the CDR3 is TGTGCCAGCAGCCCCCAACAAAACAGGCTCCCTAGTTTT. Complete variable domain (other parts from reference TRBV9 and TRBJ2-3): DSGVTQTPKHLITATGQRVTLRCSPRSGDLSVYWYQQSLDQGLQFLIQYYNGEERAKGNILERFSAQQFPDLHSELNLSSLELGDSALYFCASSPQQNRLPSFGPGTRLTVL.

The chain carries TRBV29-1 and TRBJ1-2; D possibly corresponds to TRBD1 (6 bases). Trimming pared 0 bases from V and 0 bases from J, leaving 14 bases between. CDR1 is SQVTM, CDR2 ANQGSEA, per germline. The CDR3 has 16 residues. The CDR3 loop reads CSVEDFRDTANYGYTF. CDR3 DNA: TGCAGCGTTGAAGACTTCCGGGACACAGCTAACTATGGCTACACCTTC. The full variable domain, with the rest looked up from reference TRBV29-1 and TRBJ1-2, is SAVISQKPSRDICQRGTSLTIQCQVDSQVTMMFWYRQQPGQSLTLIATANQGSEATYESGFVIDKFPISRPNLTFSTLTVSNMSPEDSSIYLCSVEDFRDTANYGYTFGSGTRLTVV.

The gene calls are TRBV2 and TRBJ2-7; D remains ambiguous. This CDR3 is 12 amino acids long. Deletions cut 6 bases from V and 7 bases from J, with 13 bases between. Germline-derived CDR1 and CDR2 are SNHLY and FYNNEI. CDR3 region: CASRGQMGEQYV. CDR3 nucleotide sequence: TGTGCCAGCAGGGGTCAGATGGGGGAGCAGTACGTC.

This clone was recorded a few times. The chain has TRBV28 and TRBJ1-5, with a possible D match to TRBD1 (6 bases). V lost 2 bases and J 2 bases, leaving 7 bases between the germline ends. The germline V gene encodes CDR1 MDHEN and CDR2 SYDVKM. There are 14 residues in the CDR3. The CDR3 loop is CASSLGGGNQPQHF. The CDR3, as DNA: TGTGCCAGCAGTTTAGGGGGCGGCAATCAGCCCCAGCATTTT. The full variable domain, rest sourced from reference TRBV28 and TRBJ1-5, is DVKVTQSSRYLVKRTGEKVFLECVQDMDHENMFWYRQDPGLGLRLIYFSYDVKMKEKGDIPEGYSVSREKKERFSLILESASTNQTSMYLCASSLGGGNQPQHFGDGTRLSIL.

This rearrangement joins TRBV19 to TRBJ2-3; the D is unclear. The CDR3 contains 16 residues. The ends were cut back, 0 bases at V and 5 bases at J, with 15 bases in the middle. Germline values: CDR1 LNHDA, CDR2 SQIVND (reference sequence). The CDR3 loop reads CASSIEYSLSGDTQYF. Written as DNA, the CDR3 is TGTGCCAGTAGTATAGAATACTCCCTTTCAGGAGATACGCAGTATTTT. The whole variable domain, remainder taken from reference TRBV19 and TRBJ2-3, is DGGITQSPKYLFRKEGQNVTLSCEQNLNHDAMYWYRQDPGQGLRLIYYSQIVNDFQKGDIAEGYSVSREKKESFPLTVTSAQKNPTAFYLCASSIEYSLSGDTQYFGPGTRLTVL.

J is TRBJ2-3 and V is TRBV24-1, with 8 bases identical to TRBD2. J gave up 6 bases and V 3 bases, and 7 bases lay outside the gene matches. This CDR3 contains 15 residues. The V gene's germline CDR1 is KGHDR and CDR2 SFDVKD. DNA for the CDR3: TGTGCCACCAGTGATAGGCGGGGGGCTCGGGATACGCAGTATTTT. Encoded protein: CATSDRRGARDTQYF.

This chain uses TRBV5-6 with TRBJ2-5; D perhaps matches TRBD1 (5 bases). Trimming removed 0 bases at V and 3 bases at J, with 6 bases between. This CDR3 contains 13 residues. Looked up from germline, CDR1 is SGHDT and CDR2 is YYEEEE. Written as DNA, the CDR3 is TGTGCCAGCAGCTTGGCAGGGAAAGAGACCCAGTACTTC. This sequence encodes CASSLAGKETQYF. The whole variable domain, filled in from reference TRBV5-6 and TRBJ2-5, reads DAGVTQSPTHLIKTRGQQVTLRCSPKSGHDTVSWYQQALGQGPQFIFQYYEEEERQRGNFPDRFSGHQFPNYSSELNVNALLLGDSALYLCASSLAGKETQYFGPGTRLLVL.

The chain is built from TRBV2 and TRBJ1-4; no reliable D call. Between the trimmed V and J ends, which lost 8 bases and 5 bases, there was a span of 12 bases. Per the germline V gene, CDR1 is SNHLY and CDR2 is FYNNEI. There are 13 residues in the CDR3. In nucleotides, the CDR3 is TGTGCCAGCGAACGGGATCGGAATGAAAAACTGTTTTTT. Translating it yields CASERDRNEKLFF.

This clone was detected only once. The chain recombines TRBV6-1 with TRBJ2-3; D uncertain. CDR1 and CDR2 from the germline V gene are MNHNS and SASEGT. Trimming cost V 0 bases and J 4 bases, with 5 bases left between them. The CDR3 sequence is 13 residues long. The CDR3 DNA follows: TGTGCCAGCAGTGAAGCAGGCGCAGATACGCAGTATTTT. Protein product: CASSEAGADTQYF.

This clone was seen only once. The rearrangement joins TRBV12-3 or TRBV12-4 to TRBJ1-5; perhaps TRBD1 as D (6 bases). V was clipped by 2 bases and J by 6 bases, with 8 bases between them. CDR3 length: 13 amino acids. CDR3 in amino acids: CASSLQGSQPQHF. CDR3 bases: TGTGCCAGCAGTTTACAGGGGAGTCAGCCCCAGCATTTT.

The J gene is TRBJ2-2, the V gene TRBV6-6, with no clear D. V was pared by 4 bases and J by 1 base, with 7 bases between. This CDR3 has 14 amino acids. From germline, CDR1 is MNHNY and CDR2 SVGAGI (reference sequence). Here the CDR3 DNA reads TGTGCCAGCAGTTTCCTAGTGAACACCGGGGAGCTGTTTTTT. Translated: CASSFLVNTGELFF.

The chain has TRBV7-2 and TRBJ2-4; D perhaps matches TRBD1 (5 bases). The ends were cut back, 3 bases at V and 4 bases at J, with 7 bases in the middle. CDR1 and CDR2 (germline): SGHTA, FQGNSA. The CDR3 contains 13 residues. The DNA for the CDR3 is TGTGCCAGCAGCTTGCCAGGGAAAAACATTCAGTACTTC. Encoded protein: CASSLPGKNIQYF.

The gene calls are TRBV19 and TRBJ2-5; TRBD1 agrees at 9 bases. CDR1 and CDR2 (germline): LNHDA, SQIVND (reference sequence). V lost 4 bases, J lost 5 bases, and 5 bases stayed unmatched. The CDR3 totals 14 residues. This chain's CDR3 is CASSNNRGQETQYF. For the CDR3, the DNA is TGTGCCAGTAGTAACAACAGGGGGCAGGAGACCCAGTACTTC.

This chain connects TRBV18 to TRBJ1-4; D unresolved. The CDR3 has 16 amino acids. In germline, CDR1 is KGHSH, CDR2 LQKENI. V lost 2 bases and J lost 0, with 10 bases in between. In nucleotides, the CDR3 is TGTGCCAGCTCACCAGGACTGCCTTCAACTAATGAAAAACTGTTTTTT. It translates to CASSPGLPSTNEKLFF.

The chain combines TRBV19 with TRBJ1-6, with D tentatively TRBD1 (6 bases). V gave up 6 bases and J gave up 0 bases, with 12 bases separating them. The germline CDR1 and CDR2 sequences are LNHDA and SQIVND (reference sequence). The CDR3 is made up of 16 amino acids. For the CDR3, the DNA is TGTGCCAGTAGGCCAGACAGGAGCTCCTATAATTCACCCCTCCACTTT. Translated: CASRPDRSSYNSPLHF.